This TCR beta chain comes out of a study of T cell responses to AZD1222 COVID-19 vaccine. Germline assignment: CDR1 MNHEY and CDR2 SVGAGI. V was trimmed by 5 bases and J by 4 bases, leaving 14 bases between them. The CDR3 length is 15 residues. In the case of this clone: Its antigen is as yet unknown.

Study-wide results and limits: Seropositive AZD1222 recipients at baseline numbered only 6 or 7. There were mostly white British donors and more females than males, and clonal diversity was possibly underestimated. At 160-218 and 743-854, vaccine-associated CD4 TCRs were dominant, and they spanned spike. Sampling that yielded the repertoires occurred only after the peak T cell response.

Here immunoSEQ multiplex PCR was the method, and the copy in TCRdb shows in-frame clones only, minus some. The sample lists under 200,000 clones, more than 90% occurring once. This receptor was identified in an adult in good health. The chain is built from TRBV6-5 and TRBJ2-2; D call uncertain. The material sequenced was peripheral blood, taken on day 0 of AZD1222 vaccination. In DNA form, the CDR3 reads TGTGCCAGCAGTCTTAGTGCGCCGGGCACCGGGGAGCTGTTTTTT. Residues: CASSLSAPGTGELFF.